The present TCR beta chain was sequenced within a study of blood T cell repertoires in COVID-19. Background on the study: PBMCs, B-cell-depleted T cells, or T cells were the source of the cDNA or gDNA that made up the material.

This clone appeared once. The same CDR3 can be traced to other DNA sequences in this sample. Produced via immunoSEQ multiplex PCR; TCRdb's table is partial and in-frame only. The sample shows tens of thousands of clones, about 70% of them seen only once. The clonotype originates from a woman older than 75 with acute or convalescent COVID-19. Sequenced: peripheral blood.

The CDR3 DNA is TGTGCCAGCAGGGGGGGGCGGGAGAGGCTCTACGAGCAGTACTTC. Amino acids: CASRGGRERLYEQYF. V gene TRBV28 combines with J gene TRBJ2-7; possible D gene TRBD2, 7 bases. CDR3 length equals 15 residues. Trimming stripped 6 bases from V and 3 bases from J, with 18 bases between. From germline, CDR1 is MDHEN and CDR2 SYDVKM.